This is a list of T cell receptor beta chains from one sample in a study of OX40 agonist ivuxolimab in advanced cancers. This table comes from immunoSEQ multiplex PCR, and its TCRdb copy is limited to in-frame clones, with some not included. The sample records tens of thousands of clones, about 85% being singletons. This specimen was CD4+ or CD8+ T cells sorted from blood, taken in a trial of the OX40 agonist ivuxolimab. Receptor source: an adult with an advanced solid tumor such as melanoma, head and neck, liver or kidney cancer. Both conserved end residues are part of each CDR3. The D gene is left open where the match is weak. Clone size is stated in some rows and not others, as once, few, many or a class when expanded.

V	D	J	size	DNA	CDR3
TRBV28	TRBD2	TRBJ2-1	NA	TGTGCCAGCAAAGGAGGGACTAGCCGTTATGAGCAGTTCTTC	CASKGGTSRYEQFF
TRBV20-1	NA	TRBJ1-1	NA	TGCAAGGGCACTGAAGCTTTCTTT	CKGTEAFF
TRBV29-1	TRBD1	TRBJ2-5	NA	TGCAGCGCCGGGACAGGGGAGGAGACCCAGTACTTC	CSAGTGEETQYF
TRBV7-9	NA	TRBJ1-1	NA	TGTGCCAGCAGCTTACCCCGGGACACCCATGAAGCTTTCTTT	CASSLPRDTHEAFF
TRBV9	NA	TRBJ2-7	few	TGTGCCAGCAGCCTCGACGGCGCCCAAGGGAACGAGCAGTACTTC	CASSLDGAQGNEQYF
TRBV28	NA	TRBJ1-2	NA	TGTGCCAGCAGTCCGCATTTAGGGGTCTATGGCTACACCTTC	CASSPHLGVYGYTF
TRBV7-9	NA	TRBJ1-3	NA	TGTGCCAGCAGCTCAAAACACGGAGACTCTGGAAACACCATATATTTT	CASSSKHGDSGNTIYF
TRBV2	NA	TRBJ2-2	many	TGTGCCAGTGGGACACCCGAAAGGGGGGAGCTGTTTTTT	CASGTPERGELFF
TRBV28	NA	TRBJ1-5	NA	TGTGCCAGCAGGCCCTTGGGGTTCTATCAGCCCCAGCATTTT	CASRPLGFYQPQHF
TRBV30	TRBD1	TRBJ1-2	NA	TGTGCCTGGAGTGTGGACAGGGGAATTTATGGCTACACCTTC	CAWSVDRGIYGYTF
TRBV7-8	NA	TRBJ2-3	once	TGTGCCAGCAGCTTTGGAGGGGGCGCAGATACGCAGTATTTT	CASSFGGGADTQYF
TRBV2	NA	TRBJ2-6	NA	TGTGCCAGCAGGGAACAGGCCGTGTCTGGGGCCAACGTCCTGACTTTC	CASREQAVSGANVLTF
TRBV25-1	NA	TRBJ2-5	NA	TGTGCCAGCAGTGAAACCAGAGACCAAGAGACCCAGTACTTC	CASSETRDQETQYF
TRBV29-1	NA	TRBJ2-5	NA	TGCAGCGTTGTTTCACAGGGAACGGGGACCCAGTACTTC	CSVVSQGTGTQYF
TRBV5-6	TRBD1	TRBJ1-5	few	TGTGCCAGCAGCAATGACAGGGATCAGCCCCAGCATTTT	CASSNDRDQPQHF
TRBV9	NA	TRBJ2-7	NA	TGTGCCAGCAGCGCCGGGACGGCAAACGAGCAGTACTTC	CASSAGTANEQYF
TRBV30	NA	TRBJ1-1	few	TGTGCCTGGACGGACAAAGGGGGGTTAGCTTTCTTT	CAWTDKGGLAFF
TRBV10-1	NA	TRBJ2-1	NA	TGCGCCAGCAGTGAGGGTCATGAGCAGTTCTTC	CASSEGHEQFF
TRBV7-8	NA	TRBJ1-5	few	TGTGCCAGCAGCCTGGGCGGGGGGCAAGACCAGCCCCAGCATTTT	CASSLGGGQDQPQHF
TRBV7-3	NA	TRBJ2-3	NA	TGTGCCAGCAGCTCCTGGGACGGTCGCACAGATACGCAGTATTTT	CASSSWDGRTDTQYF
TRBV5-4	TRBD1	TRBJ2-7	NA	TGTGCCAGCAGCCACACCGGGACAGGGAACTCCTACGAGCAGTACTTC	CASSHTGTGNSYEQYF
TRBV4-1	TRBD1	TRBJ1-3	NA	TGCGCCAGCAGCCAACCTGACAGGGATTCTGGAAACACCATATATTTT	CASSQPDRDSGNTIYF
TRBV28	NA	TRBJ1-5	NA	TGTGCCAGCAGACCGGCAGGCAGGGGAGAGCAGCCCCAGCATTTT	CASRPAGRGEQPQHF
TRBV6-1	NA	TRBJ1-6	NA	TGTGCCAGCACTTCCACTACACGGGGTTCACCCCTCCACTTT	CASTSTTRGSPLHF
TRBV2	NA	TRBJ2-5	NA	TGTGCCACCACGTCCCAAGCGGACCAAGAGACCCAGTACTTC	CATTSQADQETQYF
TRBV6-5	NA	TRBJ2-2	NA	TGTGCCAGCAGCGTCCAGGAGAACACCGGGGAGCTGTTTTTT	CASSVQENTGELFF
TRBV28	TRBD1	TRBJ1-5	few	TGTGCCAGCAGTTGGGGGACAGGGGGCAATCAGCCCCAGCATTTT	CASSWGTGGNQPQHF
TRBV6-6	NA	TRBJ1-4	NA	TGTGCCAGCAGTTACCGGCCGGCAGGGGAGGGTGAAAAACTGTTTTTT	CASSYRPAGEGEKLFF
TRBV13	NA	TRBJ2-3	NA	TGTGCCAGCCATCGACTAGAAGGGGCAGATACGCAGTATTTT	CASHRLEGADTQYF
TRBV11-2	NA	TRBJ2-2	NA	TGTGCCAGCAGGCCTGGGACTTCCGGGGAGCTGTTTTTT	CASRPGTSGELFF
TRBV7-3	TRBD2	TRBJ2-2	once	TGTGCCAGCAGCCCCAGCGGGGGGCGGAACACCGGGGAGCTGTTTTTT	CASSPSGGRNTGELFF
TRBV7-6	NA	TRBJ2-3	NA	TGTGCCAGCAGCTTAGAAGTCAGCTCAGATACGCAGTATTTT	CASSLEVSSDTQYF
TRBV11-2	NA	TRBJ1-1	once	TGTGCCAGCAGCTTAGGGGCGGACACTGAAGCTTTCTTT	CASSLGADTEAFF
TRBV19	NA	TRBJ1-5	few	TGTGCCAGTAACAGTAAGACTCAGCCCCAGCATTTT	CASNSKTQPQHF
TRBV5-4	NA	TRBJ2-6	NA	TGTGCCAGCAGCTCGCGACTTGGGGGCGTTGGGGCCAACGTCCTGACTTTC	CASSSRLGGVGANVLTF
TRBV28	NA	TRBJ1-5	NA	TGTGCCAGCAGCTCGACAGGTCAGCCCCAGCATTTT	CASSSTGQPQHF
TRBV11-2	TRBD2	TRBJ2-7	few	TGTGCCAGCAGCGCCTCCGGGACTAGCGGGAGGCTCCACGAGCAGTACTTC	CASSASGTSGRLHEQYF
TRBV14	NA	TRBJ1-6	once	TGTGCCAGCAGCCAAGAGTACAGCTATAATTCACCCCTCCACTTT	CASSQEYSYNSPLHF
TRBV28	NA	TRBJ2-7	NA	TGTGCCAGCAGTACCTGGCAGGATCAAGCGGACGAGCAGTACTTC	CASSTWQDQADEQYF
TRBV7-8	NA	TRBJ1-5	NA	TGTGCCAGCAGCCCCCATCGTTGGGGGAGCAATCAGCCCCAGCATTTT	CASSPHRWGSNQPQHF
TRBV6-6	NA	TRBJ1-1	few	TGTGCCATGGGGGAGCCGAGGTTGGCTTTCTTT	CAMGEPRLAFF
TRBV28	NA	TRBJ1-1	NA	TGTGCCAGCAATCTAGGACGTTCAAACTCTGAAGCTTTCTTT	CASNLGRSNSEAFF
TRBV11-2	NA	TRBJ2-7	NA	TGTGCCAGCAGCTTACGAGGGCCCCCCTACGAGCAGTACTTC	CASSLRGPPYEQYF
TRBV27	NA	TRBJ2-1	NA	TGTGCCAGCAGTTTATCGACCGAGAATGAGCAGTTCTTC	CASSLSTENEQFF
TRBV28	TRBD1	TRBJ2-7	NA	TGTGCCAGCAGTTCCTCCTCAGGGGGAAACTACGAGCAGTACTTC	CASSSSSGGNYEQYF
TRBV9	TRBD1	TRBJ2-7	once	TGTGCCAGCAGCGAGGGACAGGGGTCCGAGCAGTACTTC	CASSEGQGSEQYF
TRBV30	TRBD2	TRBJ2-2	NA	TGTGCCTGGAGTGAAGAAAGGGGGCCGGGACTAGCGGCCGGGGAGCTGTTTTTT	CAWSEERGPGLAAGELFF
TRBV9	NA	TRBJ2-1	NA	TGTGCCAGCAGCGTAGGGTGGACGGACAATGAGCAGTTCTTC	CASSVGWTDNEQFF
TRBV10-3	TRBD1	TRBJ2-7	NA	TGTGCCATCAGTGACGGACAGGGGTACCTATACGAGCAGTACTTC	CAISDGQGYLYEQYF
TRBV15	NA	TRBJ2-5	NA	TGTGCCACCAGCAGAGATATAGGGCCCAATGGAGAGACCCAGTACTTC	CATSRDIGPNGETQYF
TRBV7-9	NA	TRBJ1-6	NA	TGTGCCAGCAGCTCCCTGGCCCCGCCCAATTCACCCCTCCACTTT	CASSSLAPPNSPLHF
TRBV19	NA	TRBJ1-5	NA	TGTGCCAGTAGTATAGATCGAGGTAGCAATCAGCCCCAGCATTTT	CASSIDRGSNQPQHF
TRBV18	TRBD1	TRBJ1-5	NA	TGTGCCAGCTCGTCGGGACAGGGGGTTGGAGGCAATCAGCCCCAGCATTTT	CASSSGQGVGGNQPQHF
TRBV2	TRBD1	TRBJ2-1	NA	TGTGCCAGCAGCGTGGGGACAGGGGGCTATAATGAGCAGTTCTTC	CASSVGTGGYNEQFF
TRBV4-1	NA	TRBJ2-3	once	TGCGCCAGCAGCCAAGATCTGGCCAGCCGGGATACGCAGTATTTT	CASSQDLASRDTQYF
TRBV18	NA	TRBJ1-1	NA	TGTGCCAGCTCACAGGGGATGAACACTGAAGCTTTCTTT	CASSQGMNTEAFF
TRBV7-9	TRBD2	TRBJ2-7	NA	TGTGCCAGCAGCCCCCCGGGACTAGCGGGGTACGAGCAGTACTTC	CASSPPGLAGYEQYF